Given below is one T cell receptor beta chain in context. The antigen remains undetermined. The sample belongs to a study of OX40 agonist ivuxolimab in advanced cancers. Study-wide context: Patients got intravenous ivuxolimab at 0.01 to 10 mg/kg every 2 weeks. Study-level points and caveats: At doses 0.1 to 3.0 mg/kg, CD4+ and CD8+ clones expanded.

Sequencing was performed with immunoSEQ multiplex PCR; in TCRdb, only in-frame clones are kept and a portion is missing. The top ten clones hold around 5% of a sample with roughly 72,000 clones, 65% to 85% of them seen once. The sequenced sample was CD4+ or CD8+ T cells sorted from blood, obtained in a trial of the OX40 agonist ivuxolimab. The source is an adult with an advanced solid tumor such as melanoma, head and neck, liver or kidney cancer.

CDR3 sequence (DNA): TGTGCCAGCAGTTACCCGGGGGTGTCCTACAATGAGCAGTTCTTC. Encoded protein: CASSYPGVSYNEQFF. The chain combines TRBV6-5 with TRBJ2-1; perhaps TRBD2 as D (6 bases). Germline V gene data show CDR1 as MNHEY and CDR2 as SVGAGI. This CDR3 is built from 15 residues. With 2 bases removed from V and 1 base from J, the gap between germline ends came to 9 bases.